The 16 T cell receptor beta chains below were found in one sample sequenced in a study of T cells in localized non-small cell lung cancer. Clones were sequenced by immunoSEQ multiplex PCR, and TCRdb holds only the in-frame ones, with some missing. The table has over a thousand clones, around a quarter seen once; the top ten hold around 9.5%. Sample: normal lung tissue next to the tumor, taken before any cancer treatment. Receptors were obtained from a female donor over 55 with stage I lung adenocarcinoma.

The rearrangement uses TRBV19 and TRBJ2-5, with D perhaps matching TRBD2 (5 bases). Trimming pared 2 bases from V and 2 bases from J, leaving 9 bases between. Per the germline V gene, CDR1 is LNHDA and CDR2 is SQIVND (reference sequence). The length of the CDR3 is 14 residues. Here the CDR3 DNA reads TGTGCCAGTAGTATACTGGACTCACAAGAGACCCAGTACTTC. It is translated as CASSILDSQETQYF.

This clone has more than one count but fewer than ten. The rearrangement links TRBV13 to TRBJ2-3; D is tentatively TRBD1 or TRBD2 (5 bases each). V gave up 5 bases and J gave up 0 bases, with 15 bases separating them. The CDR3 is 16 residues long. Germline loops: CDR1 PRHDT, CDR2 FYEKMQ (reference sequence). The chain's CDR3 is CASSLRGLTSTDTQYF. In DNA, the CDR3 is TGTGCCAGCAGCCTCCGGGGCCTTACTAGCACAGATACGCAGTATTTT.

This chain joins TRBV28 and TRBJ2-1; TRBD2 might be the D (5 bases). The CDR3 contains 12 residues. The V and J ends lost 3 bases and 7 bases respectively, with 7 bases between them. CDR1 is MDHEN, CDR2 SYDVKM, per germline. In DNA, the CDR3 is TGTGCCAGCAGTTTTGGGGAGAATGAGCAGTTCTTC. It codes for CASSFGENEQFF. Based on the CDR3 plus reference TRBV28 and TRBJ2-1, the full variable domain is DVKVTQSSRYLVKRTGEKVFLECVQDMDHENMFWYRQDPGLGLRLIYFSYDVKMKEKGDIPEGYSVSREKKERFSLILESASTNQTSMYLCASSFGENEQFFGPGTRLTVL.

This clone showed up just a few times. The chain joins TRBV9 to TRBJ2-3, with D uncertain. The V end lost 7 bases, the J end lost 3 bases, and 9 bases lay between the germline ends. The CDR3 sequence is 12 residues long. In germline, CDR1 is SGDLS, CDR2 YYNGEE. CDR3 residues: CASVYGTDTQYF. Written as DNA, the CDR3 is TGTGCCAGCGTGTACGGGACAGATACGCAGTATTTT.

This clone was observed a few times. The chain carries TRBV2 and TRBJ1-4, with TRBD1 as a possible D gene (6 bases). From germline, CDR1 is SNHLY and CDR2 FYNNEI. V gave up 6 bases and J gave up 0 bases, with 17 bases separating them. This CDR3 has 17 amino acids. CDR3 residues: CASRSGVTLATNEKLFF. The CDR3 DNA sequence: TGTGCCAGCAGGTCAGGGGTGACCCTAGCAACTAATGAAAAACTGTTTTTT.

This clone was counted a single time. This chain connects TRBV29-1 to TRBJ2-3; weak D call: TRBD2 (6 bases). Germline loops: CDR1 SQVTM, CDR2 ANQGSEA. The CDR3 is 13 amino acids. Trimming removed 4 bases at V and 7 bases at J, with 15 bases between. CDR3 bases: TGCAGCGTTGTACCGGCCGGGGGAAATACGCAGTATTTT. Translating gives CSVVPAGGNTQYF.

The chain uses TRBV11-3 and TRBJ2-3; 8 bases line up with TRBD2. The CDR3 runs to 15 residues. Germline-derived CDR1 and CDR2 are SGHNT and YENEEA. J gave up 6 bases and V 4 bases, and 9 bases lay outside the gene matches. CDR3 nucleotides: TGTGCCAGCAGCTCCGGACTAGCTGCCAGGGATACGCAGTATTTT. Its protein is CASSSGLAARDTQYF.

The V gene is TRBV6-8, the J gene TRBJ1-1, with 9 positions matching TRBD1. V gave up 6 bases and J gave up 0 bases; unmatched junction bases: 8. This CDR3 spans 16 amino acids. Germline CDR1 MNHGY, CDR2 SAAAGT. CDR3 DNA sequence: TGTGCCAGCAGCCCGGGACAGGGATTCATGAACACTGAAGCTTTCTTT. Translated, it gives CASSPGQGFMNTEAFF.

The CDR3 DNA follows: TGTGCCAGCAGCTTGGCCGGGGACAGCGGGGTTCGTACCGGGGAGCTGTTTTTT. Translating it yields CASSLAGDSGVRTGELFF. J is TRBJ2-2 and V is TRBV11-3; D possibly uses TRBD1 or TRBD2 (7 bases each). In germline, CDR1 is SGHNT, CDR2 YENEEA. This CDR3 has 18 amino acids. V lost 3 bases and J 5 bases, leaving 22 bases between the germline ends.

This clone was observed a few times. The V call is TRBV15, the J call TRBJ1-1; D not resolved. The CDR3 covers 15 residues. Germline V gives CDR1 LNHNV, CDR2 YYDKDF (reference sequence). Trimming left V 1 base short and J 6 bases short, with 15 bases between. The CDR3 region has the DNA TGTGCCACCAGCAGAGCGCGACCACAACCCCCTGAAGCTTTCTTT. This encodes CATSRARPQPPEAFF.

V and J are TRBV6-8 and TRBJ2-7, with D possibly called TRBD1 or TRBD2 (5 bases each). CDR3 size: 13 residues. Germline V gives CDR1 MNHGY, CDR2 SAAAGT. Trimming shortened V by 6 bases and J by 6 bases, and 15 bases separated the two germline ends. This CDR3 reads CASRGTTKGEQYF. The CDR3 DNA is TGTGCCAGCAGGGGGACCACCAAAGGCGAGCAGTACTTC.

A few counts support this clone. The V call is TRBV11-3, the J call TRBJ1-4; weak D call: TRBD1 (5 bases). The V and J ends lost 3 bases and 1 base respectively, with 9 bases between them. CDR1 SGHNT and CDR2 YENEEA come from the germline V gene. The CDR3 has 15 amino acids. The CDR3 DNA is TGTGCCAGCAGCTTGGCGGGGGGAACTAATGAAAAACTGTTTTTT. It translates to CASSLAGGTNEKLFF.

Sample share makes this clone medium-sized. The chain employs TRBV7-2 and TRBJ1-6, with 9 bases fitting TRBD1. J gave up 10 bases and V 5 bases, and 3 bases lay outside the gene matches. Germline assignment: CDR1 SGHTA and CDR2 FQGNSA. This CDR3 is built from 13 residues. CDR3 sequence: CASSRTGESPLHF. For the CDR3, the DNA is TGTGCCAGCAGCCGGACAGGGGAGTCACCCCTCCACTTT.

The chain employs TRBV11-3 and TRBJ2-7; 9 nucleotides agree with TRBD1. Germline V CDR1 and CDR2: SGHNT, YENEEA. The CDR3 has 15 residues. The V segment lost 1 base and the J segment 5 bases; nucleotides outside the gene matches: 6. CDR3 bases: TGTGCCAGCAGCTTAGTGGGGACAGGGCCCCACGAGCAGTACTTC. It translates to CASSLVGTGPHEQYF. The whole variable domain, remainder taken from reference TRBV11-3 and TRBJ2-7, is EAGVVQSPRYKIIEKKQPVAFWCNPISGHNTLYWYLQNLGQGPELLIRYENEEAVDDSQLPKDRFSAERLKGVDSTLKIQPAELGDSAVYLCASSLVGTGPHEQYFGPGTRLTVT.

CDR3 in amino acids: CAWSGQGQLIYGYTF. The CDR3 bases are TGTGCCTGGAGTGGTCAGGGACAGCTAATATATGGCTACACCTTC. This rearrangement joins TRBV30 to TRBJ1-2; 7 bases line up with TRBD1. The CDR3 sequence is 15 residues long. Trimming at V came to 1 base and at J to 5 bases, leaving 10 bases not matched to a gene. Germline V gene data show CDR1 as GTSNPN and CDR2 as SVGIG (reference sequence).

CDR3 nucleotide sequence: TGCAGCGTTGGGGGAGCGGGGGGCAGGTACGAGCAGTACTTC. Translating it yields CSVGGAGGRYEQYF. The V gene is TRBV29-1, the J gene TRBJ2-7; the match to TRBD2 covers 9 bases. This CDR3 is 14 amino acids long. After removal of 4 bases from V and 4 bases from J, the junction contained 8 bases not matched to a gene. Germline V lookup: CDR1 SQVTM, CDR2 ANQGSEA.